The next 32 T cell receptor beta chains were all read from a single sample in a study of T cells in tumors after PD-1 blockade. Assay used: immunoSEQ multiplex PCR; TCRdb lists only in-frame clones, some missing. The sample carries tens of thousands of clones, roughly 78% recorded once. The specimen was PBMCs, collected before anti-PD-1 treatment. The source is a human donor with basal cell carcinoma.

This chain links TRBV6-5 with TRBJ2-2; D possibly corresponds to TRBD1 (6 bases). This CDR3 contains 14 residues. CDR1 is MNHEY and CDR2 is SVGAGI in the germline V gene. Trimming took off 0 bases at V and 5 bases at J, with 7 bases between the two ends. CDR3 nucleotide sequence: TGTGCCAGCAGTTACTCACAGGGAACCGGGGAGCTGTTTTTT. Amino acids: CASSYSQGTGELFF.

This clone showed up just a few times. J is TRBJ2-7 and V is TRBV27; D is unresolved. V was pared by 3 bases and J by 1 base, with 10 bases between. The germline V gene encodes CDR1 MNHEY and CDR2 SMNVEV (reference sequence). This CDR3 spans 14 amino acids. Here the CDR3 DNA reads TGTGCCAGCAGTTTCGGCTTGGCATCCTACGAGCAGTACTTC. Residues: CASSFGLASYEQYF.

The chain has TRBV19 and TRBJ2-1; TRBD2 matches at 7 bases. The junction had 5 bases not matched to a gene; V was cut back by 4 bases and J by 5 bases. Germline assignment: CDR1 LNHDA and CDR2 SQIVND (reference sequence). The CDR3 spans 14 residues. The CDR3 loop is CASSSGRTHNEQFF. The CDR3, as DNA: TGTGCCAGTAGTAGCGGGAGAACCCACAATGAGCAGTTCTTC.

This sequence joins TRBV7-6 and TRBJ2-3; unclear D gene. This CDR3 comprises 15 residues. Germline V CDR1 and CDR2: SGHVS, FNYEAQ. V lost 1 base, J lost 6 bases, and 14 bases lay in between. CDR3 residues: CASSLVQSPGDTQYF. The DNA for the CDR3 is TGTGCCAGCAGCTTAGTACAGTCACCTGGGGATACGCAGTATTTT.

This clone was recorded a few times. In DNA form, the CDR3 reads TGTGCCAGCAGTCCCGGGCGGGGGGGCGAGCAGTACTTC. Translating gives CASSPGRGGEQYF. The rearrangement uses TRBV3-1 (or the pseudogene TRBV3-2) and TRBJ2-7; 9 bases are shared with TRBD2. Germline CDR1 reads LGHDT; CDR2 reads YNNKEL (reference sequence). This CDR3 spans 13 amino acids. With 6 bases clipped from V and 6 bases from J, the junction kept 6 bases outside the gene matches.

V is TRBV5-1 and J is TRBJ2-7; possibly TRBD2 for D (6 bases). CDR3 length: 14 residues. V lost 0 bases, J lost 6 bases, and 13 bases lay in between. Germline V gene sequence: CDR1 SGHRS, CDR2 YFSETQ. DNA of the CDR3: TGCGCCAGCAGCTTGGACAGATTGGAGGGCGAGCAGTACTTC. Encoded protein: CASSLDRLEGEQYF.

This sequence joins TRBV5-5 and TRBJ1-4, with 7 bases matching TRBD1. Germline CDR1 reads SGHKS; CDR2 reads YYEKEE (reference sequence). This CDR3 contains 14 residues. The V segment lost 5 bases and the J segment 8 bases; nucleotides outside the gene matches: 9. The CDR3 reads CASRGPRGGEKLFF. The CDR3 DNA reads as TGTGCCAGCAGAGGCCCCAGGGGGGGCGAAAAACTGTTTTTT.

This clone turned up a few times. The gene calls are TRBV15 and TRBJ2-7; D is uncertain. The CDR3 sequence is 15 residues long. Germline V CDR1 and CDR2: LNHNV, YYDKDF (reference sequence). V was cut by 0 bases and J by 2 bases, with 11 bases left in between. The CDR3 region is CATSRDGDIAYEQYF. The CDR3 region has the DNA TGTGCCACCAGCAGAGATGGAGACATCGCCTACGAGCAGTACTTC.

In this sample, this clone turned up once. The CDR3 reads CASSIAESTDTQYF. CDR3 in DNA: TGCGCCAGCTCTATTGCGGAGAGCACAGATACGCAGTATTTT. This chain connects TRBV5-1 to TRBJ2-3; D is undetermined. The V end lost 7 bases, the J end lost 0 bases, and 12 bases lay between the germline ends. Germline lookup yields CDR1 SGHRS and CDR2 YFSETQ. This CDR3 spans 14 amino acids.

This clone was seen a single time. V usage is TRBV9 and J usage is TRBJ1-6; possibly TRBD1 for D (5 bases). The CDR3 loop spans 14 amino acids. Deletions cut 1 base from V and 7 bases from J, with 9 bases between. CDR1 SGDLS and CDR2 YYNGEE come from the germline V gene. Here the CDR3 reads CASSVLGENSPLHF. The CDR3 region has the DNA TGTGCCAGCAGCGTATTGGGGGAAAATTCACCCCTCCACTTT.

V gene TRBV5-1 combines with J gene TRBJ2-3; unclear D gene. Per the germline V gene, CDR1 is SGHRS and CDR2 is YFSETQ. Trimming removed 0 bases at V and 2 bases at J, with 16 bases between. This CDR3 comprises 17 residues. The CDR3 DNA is TGCGCCAGCAGCTTGGAGGGTCGCGGCAGAAACACAGATACGCAGTATTTT. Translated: CASSLEGRGRNTDTQYF.

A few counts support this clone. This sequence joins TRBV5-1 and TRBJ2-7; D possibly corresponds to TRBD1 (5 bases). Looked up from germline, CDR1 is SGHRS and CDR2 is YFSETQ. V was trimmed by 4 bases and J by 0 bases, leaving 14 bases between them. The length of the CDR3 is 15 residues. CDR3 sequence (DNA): TGCGCCAGCAGCCCCAAGGCAGGGAACTCCTACGAGCAGTACTTC. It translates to CASSPKAGNSYEQYF.

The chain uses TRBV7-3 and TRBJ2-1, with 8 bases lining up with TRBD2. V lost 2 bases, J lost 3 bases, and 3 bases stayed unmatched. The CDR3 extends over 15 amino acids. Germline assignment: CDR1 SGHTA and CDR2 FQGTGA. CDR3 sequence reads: CASSLGLANYNEQFF. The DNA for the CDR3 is TGTGCCAGCAGCTTAGGACTAGCTAACTACAATGAGCAGTTCTTC.

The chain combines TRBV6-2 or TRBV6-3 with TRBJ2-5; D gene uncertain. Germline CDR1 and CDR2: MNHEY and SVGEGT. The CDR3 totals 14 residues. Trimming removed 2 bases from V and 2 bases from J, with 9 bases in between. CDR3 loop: CASSYRLLQETQYF. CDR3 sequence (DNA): TGTGCCAGCAGTTACCGCTTGCTGCAAGAGACCCAGTACTTC.

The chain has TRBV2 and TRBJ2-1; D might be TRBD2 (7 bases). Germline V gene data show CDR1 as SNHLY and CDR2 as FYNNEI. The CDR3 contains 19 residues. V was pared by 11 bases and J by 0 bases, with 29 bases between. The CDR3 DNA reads TGTGCCCGCCGTTATGGGGGGGCGCGGGTGGGGAGCTCCTACAATGAGCAGTTCTTC. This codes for CARRYGGARVGSSYNEQFF.

CDR3 coding DNA: TGTGCCAGCAGTTTCGGGCTTACTTCCTCCTACGAGCAGTACTTC. This codes for CASSFGLTSSYEQYF. The chain links TRBV27 to TRBJ2-7; D is unclear. The V end was cut by 3 bases, the J end by 0 bases, with 12 bases between. The germline CDR1 and CDR2 sequences are MNHEY and SMNVEV (reference sequence). The CDR3 has 15 residues.

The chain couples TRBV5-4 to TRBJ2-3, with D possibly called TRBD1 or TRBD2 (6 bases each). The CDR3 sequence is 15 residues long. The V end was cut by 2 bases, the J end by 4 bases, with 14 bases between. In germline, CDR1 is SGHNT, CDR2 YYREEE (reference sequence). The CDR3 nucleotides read TGTGCCAGCAGCTTTTTGGGGGGCCGGGCAGATACGCAGTATTTT. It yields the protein CASSFLGGRADTQYF.

CDR3 nucleotide sequence: TGTGCCAGCAGGGACAGCGCATATAGCAATCAGCCCCAGCATTTT. Amino acid sequence: CASRDSAYSNQPQHF. The chain has TRBV6-5 and TRBJ1-5, with TRBD1 as a possible D gene (6 bases). V lost 6 bases to trimming and J lost 0 bases, with 12 bases between them. This CDR3 comprises 15 residues. Germline-derived CDR1 and CDR2 are MNHEY and SVGAGI.

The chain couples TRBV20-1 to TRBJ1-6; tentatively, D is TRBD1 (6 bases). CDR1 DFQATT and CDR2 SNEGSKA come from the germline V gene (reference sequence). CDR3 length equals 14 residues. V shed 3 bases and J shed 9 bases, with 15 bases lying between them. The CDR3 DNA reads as TGCAGTGCTAGTGTGGGGGCTTCAGGTTCACCCCTCCACTTT. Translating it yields CSASVGASGSPLHF.

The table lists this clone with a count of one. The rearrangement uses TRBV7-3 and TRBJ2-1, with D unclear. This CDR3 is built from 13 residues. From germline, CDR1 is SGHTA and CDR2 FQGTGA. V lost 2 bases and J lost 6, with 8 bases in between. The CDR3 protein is CASSLGRSNEQFF. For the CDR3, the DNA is TGTGCCAGCAGCTTAGGTAGGAGCAATGAGCAGTTCTTC.

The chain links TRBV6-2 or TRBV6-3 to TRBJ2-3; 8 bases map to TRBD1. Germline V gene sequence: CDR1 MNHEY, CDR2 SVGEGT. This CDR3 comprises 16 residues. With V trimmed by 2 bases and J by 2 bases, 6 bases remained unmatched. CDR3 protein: CASSYDTGGLTDTQYF. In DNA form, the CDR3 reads TGTGCCAGCAGTTACGACACAGGGGGGCTCACAGATACGCAGTATTTT.

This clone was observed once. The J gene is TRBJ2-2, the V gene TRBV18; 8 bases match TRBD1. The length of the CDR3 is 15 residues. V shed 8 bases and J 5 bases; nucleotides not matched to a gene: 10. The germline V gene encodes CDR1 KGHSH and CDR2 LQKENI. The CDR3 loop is CASRWVTGATGELFF. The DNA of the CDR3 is TGTGCCAGCCGCTGGGTGACAGGGGCAACCGGGGAGCTGTTTTTT. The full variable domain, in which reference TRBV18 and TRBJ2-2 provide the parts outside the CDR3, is NAGVMQNPRHLVRRRGQEARLRCSPMKGHSHVYWYRQLPEEGLKFMVYLQKENIIDESGMPKERFSAEFPKEGPSILRIQQVVRGDSAAYFCASRWVTGATGELFFGEGSRLTVL.

CDR3 sequence: CASSLSGRGVETQYF. Here the CDR3 DNA reads TGCGCCAGCAGCTTGTCAGGCAGGGGAGTAGAGACCCAGTACTTC. This chain joins TRBV5-1 and TRBJ2-5, with D possibly TRBD1 on 6 matching bases. The CDR3 runs 15 residues. Germline V CDR1 and CDR2: SGHRS, YFSETQ. With 1 base removed from V and 4 bases from J, the gap between germline ends came to 14 bases.

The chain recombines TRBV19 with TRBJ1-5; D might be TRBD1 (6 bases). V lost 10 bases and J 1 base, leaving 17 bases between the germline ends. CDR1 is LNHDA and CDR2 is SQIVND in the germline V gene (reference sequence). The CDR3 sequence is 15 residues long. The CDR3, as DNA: TGTGCCACCACTATTCAGAGGGGGAGCAATCAGCCCCAGCATTTT. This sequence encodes CATTIQRGSNQPQHF.

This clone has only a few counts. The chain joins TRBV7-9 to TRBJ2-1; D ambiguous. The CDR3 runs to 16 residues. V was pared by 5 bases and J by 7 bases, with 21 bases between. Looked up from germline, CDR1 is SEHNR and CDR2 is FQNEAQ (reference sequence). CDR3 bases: TGTGCCAGCAGCCCCCCCCTCAGGTATGGGCCTAATGAGCAGTTCTTC. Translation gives CASSPPLRYGPNEQFF.

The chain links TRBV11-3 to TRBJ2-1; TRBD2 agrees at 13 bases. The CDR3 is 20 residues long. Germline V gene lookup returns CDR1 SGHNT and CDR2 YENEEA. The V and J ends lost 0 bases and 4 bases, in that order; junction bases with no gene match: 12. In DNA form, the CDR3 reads TGTGCCAGCAGCTTAGATCCTGGACTAGCGGGAGTCTCGAGTTACAATGAGCAGTTCTTC. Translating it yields CASSLDPGLAGVSSYNEQFF.

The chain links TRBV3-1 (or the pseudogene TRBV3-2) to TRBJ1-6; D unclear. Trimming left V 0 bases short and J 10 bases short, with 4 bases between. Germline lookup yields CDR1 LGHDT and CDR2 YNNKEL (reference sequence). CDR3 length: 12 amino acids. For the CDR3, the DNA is TGTGCCAGCAGCCAAGAGAACTCACCCCTCCACTTT. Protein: CASSQENSPLHF.

Written as DNA, the CDR3 is TGTGCCAGCAGCCAAGGGGTGCCGGGGTTTCAGCCCCAGCATTTT. It yields the protein CASSQGVPGFQPQHF. The V and J genes are TRBV3-1 (or the pseudogene TRBV3-2) and TRBJ1-5; D call uncertain. This CDR3 has 15 residues. From germline, CDR1 is LGHDT and CDR2 YNNKEL (reference sequence). V dropped 1 base and J dropped 6 bases, with 13 bases sitting between them.

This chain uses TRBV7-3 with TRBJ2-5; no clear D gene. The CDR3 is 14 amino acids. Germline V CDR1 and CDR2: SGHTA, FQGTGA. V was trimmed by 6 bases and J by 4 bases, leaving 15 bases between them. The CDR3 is CASSSGPRSETQYF. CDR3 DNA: TGTGCCAGCAGTTCCGGACCGAGGTCAGAGACCCAGTACTTC.

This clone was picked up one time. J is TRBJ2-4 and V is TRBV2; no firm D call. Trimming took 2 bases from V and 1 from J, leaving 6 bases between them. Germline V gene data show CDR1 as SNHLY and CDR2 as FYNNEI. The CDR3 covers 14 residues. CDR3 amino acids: CASSESLAKNIQYF. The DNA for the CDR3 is TGTGCCAGCAGTGAAAGTCTCGCCAAAAACATTCAGTACTTC.

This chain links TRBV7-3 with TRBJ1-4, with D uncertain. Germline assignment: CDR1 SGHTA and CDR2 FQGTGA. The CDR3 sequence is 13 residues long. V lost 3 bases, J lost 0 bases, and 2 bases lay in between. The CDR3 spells CASSLSTNEKLFF. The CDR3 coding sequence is TGTGCCAGCAGCTTGTCAACTAATGAAAAACTGTTTTTT. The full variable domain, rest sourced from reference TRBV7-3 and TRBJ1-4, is GAGVSQTPSNKVTEKGKYVELRCDPISGHTALYWYRQSLGQGPEFLIYFQGTGAADDSGLPNDRFFAVRPEGSVSTLKIQRTERGDSAVYLCASSLSTNEKLFFGSGTQLSVL.

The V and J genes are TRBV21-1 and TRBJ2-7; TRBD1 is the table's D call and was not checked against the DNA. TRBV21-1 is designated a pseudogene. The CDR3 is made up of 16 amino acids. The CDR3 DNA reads TGTGCCAGCAGCAAATCAACGACAGGCTGGGCATGCGAGCAGTACTTC. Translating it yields CASSKSTTGWACEQYF.